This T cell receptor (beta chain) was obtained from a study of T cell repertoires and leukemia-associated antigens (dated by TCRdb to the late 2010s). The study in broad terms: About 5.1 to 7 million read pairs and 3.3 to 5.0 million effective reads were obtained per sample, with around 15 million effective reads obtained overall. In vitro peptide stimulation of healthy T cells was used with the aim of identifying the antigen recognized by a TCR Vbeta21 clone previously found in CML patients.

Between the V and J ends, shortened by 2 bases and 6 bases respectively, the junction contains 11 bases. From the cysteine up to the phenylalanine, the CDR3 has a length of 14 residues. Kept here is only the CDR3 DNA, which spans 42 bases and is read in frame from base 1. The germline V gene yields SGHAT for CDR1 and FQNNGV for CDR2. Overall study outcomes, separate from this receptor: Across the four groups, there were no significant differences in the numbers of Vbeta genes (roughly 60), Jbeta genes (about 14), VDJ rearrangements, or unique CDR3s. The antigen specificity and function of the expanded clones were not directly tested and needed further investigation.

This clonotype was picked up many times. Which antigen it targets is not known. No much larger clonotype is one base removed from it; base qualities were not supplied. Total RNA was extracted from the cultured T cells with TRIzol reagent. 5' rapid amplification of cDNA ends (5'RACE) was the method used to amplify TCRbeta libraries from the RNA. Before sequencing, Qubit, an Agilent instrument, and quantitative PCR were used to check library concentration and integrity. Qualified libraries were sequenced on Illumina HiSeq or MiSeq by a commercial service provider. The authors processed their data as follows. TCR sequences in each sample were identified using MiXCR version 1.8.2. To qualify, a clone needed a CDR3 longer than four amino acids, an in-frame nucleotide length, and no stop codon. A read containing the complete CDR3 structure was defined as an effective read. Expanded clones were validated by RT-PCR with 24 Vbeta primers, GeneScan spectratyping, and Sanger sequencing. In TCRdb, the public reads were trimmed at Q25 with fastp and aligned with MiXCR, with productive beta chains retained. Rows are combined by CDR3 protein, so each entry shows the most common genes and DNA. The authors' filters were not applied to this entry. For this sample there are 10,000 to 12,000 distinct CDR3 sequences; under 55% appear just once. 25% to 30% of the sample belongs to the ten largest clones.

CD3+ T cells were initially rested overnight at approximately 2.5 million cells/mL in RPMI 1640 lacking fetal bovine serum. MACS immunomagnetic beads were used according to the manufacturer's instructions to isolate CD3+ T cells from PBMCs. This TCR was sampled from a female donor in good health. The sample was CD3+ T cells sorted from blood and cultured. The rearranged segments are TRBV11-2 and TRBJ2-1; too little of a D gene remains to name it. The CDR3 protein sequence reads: CASSLFAGSNEQFF. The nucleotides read TGTGCCAGCAGCTTATTCGCAGGCTCCAATGAGCAGTTCTTC.